These 4 T cell receptor beta chains came from one sample sequenced in a study of identical twins. TCRdb called the 5' RACE reads again in MiXCR, with one record for every CDR3 protein. The table has about 240,000 distinct CDR3 sequences, approximately 6.8% seen once; the top ten hold roughly 5%. The same data also contributed to another study, on yellow fever vaccine responses in identical twins.

Sequenced sample: CD8+ T cells sorted from blood. These receptors were obtained from a woman under 30 in good health.

This clonotype was seen many times. The V call is TRBV6-2 or TRBV6-3, the J call TRBJ2-2, with 7 bases that match TRBD1. With V trimmed by 7 bases and J by 3 bases, 8 bases remained unmatched. Germline CDR1 and CDR2: MNHEY and SVGEGT. This CDR3 contains 15 residues. CDR3 sequence (DNA): TGTGCCAGCACCAGGGGACAGTCGGACACCGGGGAGCTGTTTTTT. This encodes CASTRGQSDTGELFF.

V is TRBV7-6 and J is TRBJ2-1; the D gene is possibly TRBD1 (8 bases). Germline CDR1 SGHVS, CDR2 FNYEAQ. This CDR3 is built from 17 residues. V was clipped by 4 bases and J by 3 bases, with 19 bases between them. CDR3 bases: TGTGCCAGCAGCTCAGCACAGGGGGGGGGTTACTACAATGAGCAGTTCTTC. This encodes CASSSAQGGGYYNEQFF.

The V call is TRBV15, the J call TRBJ2-3; no clear D gene. V lost 3 bases, J lost 4 bases, and 14 bases lay in between. The CDR3 is 15 amino acids. From germline, CDR1 is LNHNV and CDR2 YYDKDF (reference sequence). The CDR3 region is CATSSAGGPSDTQYF. DNA for the CDR3: TGTGCCACCAGCAGCGCAGGTGGTCCTTCAGATACGCAGTATTTT. The full variable domain, its missing parts supplied by reference TRBV15 and TRBJ2-3, is DAMVIQNPRYQVTQFGKPVTLSCSQTLNHNVMYWYQQKSSQAPKLLFHYYDKDFNNEADTPDNFQSRRPNTSFCFLDIRSPGLGDTAMYLCATSSAGGPSDTQYFGPGTRLTVL.

This clonotype was counted many times. The V and J genes are TRBV12-3 or TRBV12-4 and TRBJ2-7, with TRBD2 matching 7 bases. Germline trimming cut 6 bases from V and 5 bases from J; bases unmatched to any gene: 13. The CDR3 has 15 amino acids. CDR3 coding DNA: TGTGCCAGCAGCCCTTTTGCGGGAGAGAAGCACGAGCAGTACTTC. Amino acid sequence: CASSPFAGEKHEQYF.